This is a list of T cell receptor beta chains from one sample in a study of kidney transplant recipient with SARS-CoV-2 infection. Each CDR3 protein is one row after TCRdb ran MiXCR on the reads. Of roughly 230,000 distinct CDR3 sequences in the sample, around 28% were seen once. The starting material was a blood sample, obtained at baseline and on day 111 from a kidney transplant recipient. These receptors originate from a male patient aged 30 to 39 who had COVID-19 and was a kidney transplant recipient. Some T cells could come from the graft donor. The CDR3 runs from the conserved cysteine through the conserved F or W. The order of the fields is clone size, V gene, J gene, CDR3 length, D gene, CDR3 protein, CDR3 DNA. A D gene is named only where the DNA matches it firmly. A row's size may be missing; if present it is once, few, many or a size class.

size: many; V: TRBV27; J: TRBJ2-7; length: 15; D: TRBD2; CDR3: CASSFSSGRTYEQYF; DNA: TGTGCCAGCAGTTTTTCTAGCGGGAGAACCTACGAGCAGTACTTC
size: few; V: TRBV10-2; J: TRBJ2-1; length: 15; D: -; CDR3: CASKGARSSYNEQFF; DNA: TGCGCCAGCAAGGGAGCTAGGAGCTCCTACAATGAGCAGTTCTTC
size: many; V: TRBV28; J: TRBJ2-7; length: 12; D: -; CDR3: CASSDPAIEQYF; DNA: TGTGCCAGCAGTGATCCAGCGATTGAGCAGTACTTC
size: many; V: TRBV9; J: TRBJ2-7; length: 16; D: -; CDR3: CASSVGISQVSYEQYF; DNA: TGTGCCAGCAGCGTAGGAATTAGTCAGGTTTCCTACGAGCAGTACTTC
size: many; V: TRBV6-5; J: TRBJ2-4; length: 13; D: -; CDR3: CASRVAAKNIQYF; DNA: TGTGCCAGCAGGGTAGCGGCCAAAAACATTCAGTACTTC
size: many; V: TRBV9; J: TRBJ2-3; length: 15; D: TRBD2; CDR3: CASSVSGSSTDTQYF; DNA: TGTGCCAGCAGCGTTAGCGGGAGCAGCACAGATACGCAGTATTTT
size: many; V: TRBV20-1; J: TRBJ1-1; length: 14; D: -; CDR3: CSARAPEGITEAFF; DNA: TGCAGTGCTAGAGCCCCCGAGGGGATAACTGAAGCTTTCTTT
size: many; V: TRBV3-1; J: TRBJ1-1; length: 17; D: -; CDR3: CASSNTTPISIRTEAFF; DNA: TGTGCCAGCAGCAATACAACTCCCATTTCAATTCGCACTGAAGCTTTCTTT
size: many; V: TRBV27; J: TRBJ2-7; length: 16; D: TRBD2; CDR3: CASSIQTSGGIYEQYF; DNA: TGTGCCAGCAGTATACAGACTAGCGGGGGGATCTACGAGCAGTACTTC
size: many; V: TRBV3-1; J: TRBJ2-5; length: 17; D: -; CDR3: CASSGRRPISFSETQYF; DNA: TGTGCCAGCAGCGGCAGGCGTCCCATTTCTTTCTCTGAGACCCAGTACTTC
size: many; V: TRBV28; J: TRBJ2-2; length: 13; D: -; CDR3: CASRGASTGELFF; DNA: TGTGCCAGCCGGGGGGCCAGCACCGGGGAGCTGTTTTTT
size: many; V: TRBV27; J: TRBJ1-1; length: 14; D: -; CDR3: CASSLWSKNTEAFF; DNA: TGTGCCAGCAGTTTATGGTCCAAGAACACTGAAGCTTTCTTT
size: many; V: TRBV4-1; J: TRBJ1-2; length: 14; D: -; CDR3: CASSRPDTYYGYTF; DNA: TGCGCCAGCAGCCGACCCGACACCTACTATGGCTACACCTTC
size: -; V: TRBV5-6; J: TRBJ2-1; length: 20; D: TRBD2; CDR3: CASSSVLGLAGAQDYNEQFF; DNA: TGTGCCAGCAGCTCGGTACTCGGACTAGCGGGAGCCCAGGATTACAATGAGCAGTTCTTC
size: once; V: TRBV18; J: TRBJ2-1; length: 13; D: -; CDR3: CASSPIGGNEQFF; DNA: TGTGCCAGCTCACCAATAGGGGGGAATGAGCAGTTCTTC
size: many; V: TRBV13; J: TRBJ1-3; length: 16; D: -; CDR3: CASSSFGGSSRNTIYF; DNA: TGTGCCAGCAGCTCGTTCGGAGGGTCATCCAGAAACACCATATATTTT
size: many; V: TRBV5-1; J: TRBJ2-3; length: 15; D: -; CDR3: CASSRDSLSTDTQYF; DNA: TGCGCCAGCAGCCGGGACTCCCTCAGCACAGATACGCAGTATTTT
size: -; V: TRBV3-1; J: TRBJ2-2; length: 18; D: -; CDR3: CASSSSSPISGLTGELFF; DNA: TGTGCCAGCAGCAGCTCCTCTCCCATTTCAGGCTTGACCGGGGAGCTGTTTTTT
size: many; V: TRBV7-3; J: TRBJ1-1; length: 16; D: -; CDR3: CASSLLGGRQRTEAFF; DNA: TGTGCCAGCAGCTTATTGGGGGGACGCCAACGCACTGAAGCTTTCTTT
size: -; V: TRBV9; J: TRBJ1-1; length: 14; D: -; CDR3: CASSARSTNTEAFF; DNA: TGTGCCAGCAGCGCACGCAGCACGAACACTGAAGCTTTCTTT